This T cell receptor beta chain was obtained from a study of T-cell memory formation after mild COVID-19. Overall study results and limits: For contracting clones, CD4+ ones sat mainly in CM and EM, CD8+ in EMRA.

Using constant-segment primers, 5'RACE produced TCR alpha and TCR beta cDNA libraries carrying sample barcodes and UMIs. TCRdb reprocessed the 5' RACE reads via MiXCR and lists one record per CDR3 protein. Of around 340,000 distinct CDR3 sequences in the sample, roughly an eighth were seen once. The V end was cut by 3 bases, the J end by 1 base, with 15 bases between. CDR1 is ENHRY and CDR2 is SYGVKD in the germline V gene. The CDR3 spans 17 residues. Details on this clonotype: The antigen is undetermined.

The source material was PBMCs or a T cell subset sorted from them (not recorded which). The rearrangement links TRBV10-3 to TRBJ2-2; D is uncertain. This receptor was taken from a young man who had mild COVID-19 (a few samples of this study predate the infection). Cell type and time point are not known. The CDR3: CAISDSPGRGNTGELFF. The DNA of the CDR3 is TGTGCCATCAGTGACTCTCCCGGACGAGGGAACACCGGGGAGCTGTTTTTT.